This T cell receptor (beta chain) originates from a study of shared clonotypes between healthy human individuals. Only CD45RO-negative cells positively selected for CCR7 counted as naive CD8 cells, so terminally differentiated effector memory CD45RA+ cells were excluded. All donors were healthy HIV-negative adults lacking recent acute infections or vaccinations. V lost 5 bases to trimming and J lost 6 bases, with 19 bases between them. The CDR3 consists of 16 residues. The V gene's germline CDR1 is LNHDA and CDR2 SQIVND (reference sequence). As originally analysed: Filtering differed since immunoSEQ provided only junctions, with no quality scores. Data came from immunoSEQ multiplex PCR; TCRdb stores just in-frame clones and leaves some out. The D gene and trimming were derived from the DNA, and the V and J assignments and clone size from that table. The sample lists more than 2 million clones, 93% occurring once.

Points on this clone: What it binds is unknown.

Broader study findings: Compared with clonotypes that all four donors shared, non-shared clonotypes had lower generation probabilities. Since donors were few, the genetic and exposure-history diversity represented was limited.

The clonotype comes from a man between 18 and 35 years old in good health. Some clones in this sample may be carry-over from other donors' samples. The chain joins TRBV19 to TRBJ1-4, with D perhaps matching TRBD1 (6 bases). Sequenced sample: naive CD8+ T cells from PBMCs. The CDR3 DNA reads as TGTGCCAGTAGTTCTCCGGGACAACGTTACGATGAAAAACTGTTTTTT. It encodes CASSSPGQRYDEKLFF.